These 30 T cell receptor beta chains were sequenced from one sample in a study of monozygotic twins with cystic fibrosis. TCRdb's table, derived via immunoSEQ multiplex PCR, lists solely in-frame clones and lacks some. The data show over 15,000 clones, with 95% to 97% seen just once and about 2% held by the top ten. The sample consisted of blood. The receptor source for this set is a woman aged 25 to 39 with cystic fibrosis.

This clone appeared a single time. The chain recombines TRBV7-2 with TRBJ2-1; 13 nucleotides align to TRBD2. The J segment lost 6 bases and the V segment lost 5 bases, leaving 4 bases of the junction unmatched. There are 15 residues in the CDR3. Germline-derived CDR1 and CDR2 are SGHTA and FQGNSA. In DNA, the CDR3 is TGTGCCAGCAGCCCGCGACTAGCGGGGGGCAATGAGCAGTTCTTC. Translating gives CASSPRLAGGNEQFF.

The V gene is TRBV6-1, the J gene TRBJ1-6; 7 nucleotides agree with TRBD1. The CDR3 has 13 residues. The germline V gene has CDR1 MNHNS and CDR2 SASEGT. V shed 8 bases, J shed 7 bases, and the junction held 5 bases outside the gene matches. The CDR3 reads CASEGTVNSPLHF. Here the CDR3 DNA reads TGTGCCAGCGAAGGGACAGTAAATTCACCCCTCCACTTT.

The chain recombines TRBV5-1 with TRBJ2-5, with 12 bases matching TRBD2. The CDR3 sequence is 16 residues long. Germline V gene data show CDR1 as SGHRS and CDR2 as YFSETQ. J was trimmed by 6 bases and V by 7 bases; bases with no gene match: 13. The CDR3 bases are TGCGCCAGCGCATTACGACTAACTAGCGGGGGGAAGACCCAGTACTTC. Residues: CASALRLTSGGKTQYF.

This chain joins TRBV5-6 and TRBJ2-7; 7 bases fit TRBD1. The germline V gene has CDR1 SGHDT and CDR2 YYEEEE. CDR3 length equals 16 residues. V dropped 0 bases and J dropped 2; count of bases not matched to a gene: 8. CDR3 loop: CASSLVSGQGAYEQYF. CDR3 nucleotide sequence: TGTGCCAGCAGCTTGGTCTCAGGGCAGGGGGCCTACGAGCAGTACTTC.

J is TRBJ1-2 and V is TRBV6-5; D call uncertain. Looked up from germline, CDR1 is MNHEY and CDR2 is SVGAGI. The length of the CDR3 is 15 residues. Trimming left V 2 bases short and J 4 bases short, with 14 bases between. The CDR3 nucleotides read TGTGCCAGCAGTTACGAAAGAGCTCCTTCCTATGGCTACACCTTC. Translating gives CASSYERAPSYGYTF.

A remark on this clone: The junction departs from germline at one end; a sequencing error may be responsible. The chain has TRBV6-6 and TRBJ2-7; either TRBD1 or TRBD2 may fit D (5 bases each). Germline assignment: CDR1 MNHNY and CDR2 SVGAGI (reference sequence). CDR3 size: 15 residues. CDR3 sequence reads: CASSYSGETTYGQYF. The CDR3 DNA reads as TGTGCCAGCAGTTACTCGGGGGAGACAACCTACGGGCAGTACTTC.

The chain carries TRBV5-1 and TRBJ2-2, with 9 positions matching TRBD2. This CDR3 contains 15 residues. The germline V gene has CDR1 SGHRS and CDR2 YFSETQ. J was trimmed by 6 bases and V by 2 bases; bases with no gene match: 5. The CDR3 DNA reads TGCGCCAGCAGCTTTATAGCGGGGGCGGCCGGGGAGCTGTTTTTT. Encoded protein: CASSFIAGAAGELFF.

The V gene is TRBV9, the J gene TRBJ1-5, with 10 nucleotides matching TRBD1. The CDR3 consists of 15 residues. The V and J ends lost 0 bases and 5 bases, in that order; junction bases with no gene match: 2. Germline CDR1 and CDR2: SGDLS and YYNGEE. The chain's CDR3 is CASSVAGQGDQPQHF. In DNA, the CDR3 is TGTGCCAGCAGCGTAGCCGGACAGGGGGATCAGCCCCAGCATTTT.

This chain links TRBV14 with TRBJ2-7; tentative D call: TRBD1 (7 bases). Germline V gives CDR1 SGHDN, CDR2 FVKESK. This CDR3 comprises 13 residues. The ends were cut back, 6 bases at V and 5 bases at J, with 14 bases in the middle. In nucleotides, the CDR3 is TGTGCCAGCAGGAGTGACAGGGAGGACGAGCAGTACTTC. Its protein product is CASRSDREDEQYF.

V usage is TRBV9 and J usage is TRBJ2-2; the D gene is possibly TRBD2 (6 bases). Trimming stripped 3 bases from V and 6 bases from J, with 9 bases between. Germline-derived CDR1 and CDR2 are SGDLS and YYNGEE. This CDR3 has 13 amino acids. The CDR3 DNA is TGTGCCAGCAGCGCTAGACTAGCCGGGGAGCTGTTTTTT. Residues: CASSARLAGELFF.

The rearrangement links TRBV7-9 to TRBJ2-1; D might be TRBD1 (5 bases). CDR1 and CDR2 (germline): SEHNR, FQNEAQ (reference sequence). The CDR3 loop spans 15 amino acids. Trimming pared 0 bases from V and 1 base from J, leaving 7 bases between. The CDR3 DNA reads as TGTGCCAGCAGCTTAGCGCAGGGATCCTACAATGAGCAGTTCTTC. Translating it yields CASSLAQGSYNEQFF.

The chain recombines TRBV7-2 with TRBJ1-1; a weak D match, TRBD1 (5 bases). Per germline, CDR1 SGHTA and CDR2 FQGNSA. V lost 0 bases and J 7 bases, leaving 9 bases between the germline ends. This CDR3 is built from 13 residues. Here the CDR3 reads CASSLATRGEAFF. The CDR3 DNA reads as TGTGCCAGCAGCTTAGCGACGAGGGGTGAAGCTTTCTTT.

The chain employs TRBV9 and TRBJ1-3, with D possibly TRBD1 on 6 matching bases. Germline V gene data show CDR1 as SGDLS and CDR2 as YYNGEE. The V end lost 3 bases, the J end lost 3 bases, and 10 bases lay between the germline ends. The CDR3 spans 14 residues. CDR3 bases: TGTGCCAGCAGCGAGGGGGGTAGTGGAAACACCATATATTTT. Its translation is CASSEGGSGNTIYF.

Only one count was recorded for this clone. The J gene is TRBJ2-1, the V gene TRBV15; 9 bases are shared with TRBD2. CDR1 is LNHNV, CDR2 YYDKDF, per germline (reference sequence). The CDR3 sequence is 14 residues long. Unmatched junction bases numbered 9, after V lost 9 bases and J lost 6 bases. Written as DNA, the CDR3 is TGTGCCACGACAGCTAGCGGGACTCTCAATGAGCAGTTCTTC. Its protein product is CATTASGTLNEQFF.

This sequence joins TRBV6-4 and TRBJ2-3; TRBD2 is a possible D gene (5 bases). V was trimmed by 6 bases and J by 1 base, leaving 11 bases between them. Germline V gene lookup returns CDR1 MRHNA and CDR2 SNTAGT. This CDR3 region has 14 residues. The CDR3 is CASSRRAGTDTQYF. The CDR3 nucleotides are TGTGCCAGCAGCCGGCGGGCGGGCACAGATACGCAGTATTTT.

The chain has TRBV28 and TRBJ1-2; no clear D. Between the trimmed V and J ends, which lost 4 bases and 8 bases, there was a span of 8 bases. CDR1 and CDR2 (germline): MDHEN, SYDVKM. The CDR3 has 11 residues. Here the CDR3 DNA reads TGTGCCAGCAGTTATAAGGGCGGCTACACCTTC. Its protein is CASSYKGGYTF.

The chain employs TRBV7-9 and TRBJ2-1; 8 bases line up with TRBD1. The CDR3 has 17 amino acids. Germline V CDR1 and CDR2: SEHNR, FQNEAQ (reference sequence). With 2 bases clipped from V and 9 bases from J, the junction kept 15 bases outside the gene matches. The CDR3 loop reads CASSLPVGQGPQGEQFF. The CDR3 region has the DNA TGTGCCAGCAGCTTACCCGTAGGACAGGGTCCGCAAGGTGAGCAGTTCTTC.

The rearrangement links TRBV16 to TRBJ1-6; 7 bases are shared with TRBD1. In germline, CDR1 is KGHSY, CDR2 FQNENV. Trimming cost V 4 bases and J 0 bases; bases outside gene matches: 6. This CDR3 comprises 17 residues. The CDR3 DNA reads TGTGCCAGCAGCCTGACAGGGCCGAGCTCCTATAATTCACCCCTCCACTTT. As protein: CASSLTGPSSYNSPLHF.

The chain employs TRBV4-2 and TRBJ1-4; weak D call: TRBD1 (6 bases). The CDR3 runs 15 residues. Germline CDR1 and CDR2: LGHNA and YNFKEQ. V was clipped by 3 bases and J by 7 bases, with 15 bases between them. CDR3 residues: CASSQASGVGEKLFF. In DNA form, the CDR3 reads TGTGCCAGCAGCCAGGCTTCAGGGGTGGGTGAAAAACTGTTTTTT.

The chain is built from TRBV14 and TRBJ2-5, with a tentative D call TRBD1 (6 bases). This CDR3 has 14 amino acids. V was shortened by 0 bases and J by 5 bases, with 10 bases between the two germline ends. From germline, CDR1 is SGHDN and CDR2 FVKESK. CDR3 in DNA: TGTGCCAGCAGCCAAGAACGAGACAGGGAGACCCAGTACTTC. It specifies CASSQERDRETQYF.

The chain uses TRBV20-1 and TRBJ1-1, with D unresolved. Germline V gene sequence: CDR1 DFQATT, CDR2 SNEGSKA (reference sequence). Trimming left V 8 bases short and J 10 bases short, with 14 bases between. The CDR3 totals 10 residues. The CDR3 nucleotides are TGCAGTCCCCCCCCACGGGGAGCTTTCTTT. Encoded protein: CSPPPRGAFF.

V is TRBV6-1 and J is TRBJ1-2, with 8 bases that match TRBD1. The CDR3 loop spans 14 amino acids. The J segment lost 4 bases and the V segment lost 5 bases, leaving 6 bases of the junction unmatched. Germline-derived CDR1 and CDR2 are MNHNS and SASEGT. The CDR3 DNA is TGTGCCAGCAGTAGCACCGGGACAGGCTATGGCTACACCTTC. Its protein is CASSSTGTGYGYTF.

This clone has a handful of counts. The V call is TRBV19, the J call TRBJ1-1, with D perhaps matching TRBD1 (5 bases). The CDR3 covers 13 residues. The V end lost 3 bases, the J end lost 10 bases, and 15 bases lay between the germline ends. Germline values: CDR1 LNHDA, CDR2 SQIVND (reference sequence). CDR3 residues: CASSIDFQGAAFF. Written as DNA, the CDR3 is TGTGCCAGTAGTATTGATTTCCAGGGTGCAGCTTTCTTT.

The gene calls are TRBV6-5 and TRBJ1-1; no firm D call. The CDR3 is made up of 10 amino acids. Trimming pared 5 bases from V and 11 bases from J, leaving 9 bases between. In germline, CDR1 is MNHEY, CDR2 SVGAGI. As DNA, the CDR3 is TGTGCCAGCAGTCTTTATGAGGCTTTCTTT. This translates into CASSLYEAFF.

The chain has TRBV19 and TRBJ2-5; D gene uncertain. Germline V lookup: CDR1 LNHDA, CDR2 SQIVND (reference sequence). Trimming shortened V by 6 bases and J by 7 bases, and 18 bases separated the two germline ends. This CDR3 comprises 14 residues. The CDR3 is CASSGPPSWGTQYF. The DNA of the CDR3 is TGTGCCAGTAGCGGACCCCCGTCATGGGGGACCCAGTACTTC.

The genes are TRBV5-1 and TRBJ2-5; tentatively, D is TRBD2 (5 bases). This CDR3 has 13 residues. Per the germline V gene, CDR1 is SGHRS and CDR2 is YFSETQ. Trimming removed 4 bases from V and 8 bases from J, with 15 bases in between. CDR3 nucleotide sequence: TGCGCCAGCAGCCCAGACTACCCACGAACCCAGTACTTC. Encoded protein: CASSPDYPRTQYF.

This rearrangement joins TRBV25-1 to TRBJ2-5; no definite D call. This CDR3 has 13 amino acids. CDR1 is MGHDK, CDR2 SYGVNS, per germline. V gave up 1 base and J gave up 2 bases, with 5 bases separating them. For the CDR3, the DNA is TGTGCCAGCAGTGAATTAGGTCAAGAGACCCAGTACTTC. As protein: CASSELGQETQYF.

This chain uses TRBV19 with TRBJ1-2, with D unresolved. Per the germline V gene, CDR1 is LNHDA and CDR2 is SQIVND (reference sequence). The V end lost 2 bases, the J end lost 8 bases, and 6 bases lay between the germline ends. This CDR3 is 11 amino acids long. This chain's CDR3 is CASSINGGYTF. The CDR3 region has the DNA TGTGCCAGTAGTATAAATGGAGGCTACACCTTC.

This clone was counted a single time. The chain couples TRBV29-1 to TRBJ1-1; possible D gene TRBD1, 6 bases. Germline V gene data show CDR1 as SQVTM and CDR2 as ANQGSEA. Trimming took off 6 bases at V and 4 bases at J, with 18 bases between the two ends. The CDR3 length is 14 residues. The CDR3 loop reads CSVIRGSGSTEAFF. The DNA for the CDR3 is TGCAGCGTCATCAGGGGATCCGGGAGCACTGAAGCTTTCTTT.

The chain uses TRBV5-1 and TRBJ2-7; D is uncertain. V gave up 4 bases and J gave up 1 base, with 9 bases separating them. Germline V CDR1 and CDR2: SGHRS, YFSETQ. The CDR3 loop spans 13 amino acids. CDR3 sequence reads: CASSLTISYEQYF. The CDR3 nucleotides read TGCGCCAGCAGCCTGACAATATCCTACGAGCAGTACTTC.